The 21 T cell receptor beta chains given below trace back to one sample, sequenced in a study of T cell changes during pregnancy in multiple sclerosis. Here immunoSEQ multiplex PCR was the method, and the copy in TCRdb shows in-frame clones only, minus some. Among tens of thousands of clones listed, approximately 91% were seen once. The sample in question was CD4+ T cells from peripheral blood mononuclear cells, obtained in the first trimester of pregnancy. These receptors all stem from a female donor with multiple sclerosis, enrolled in a pregnancy study.

CDR3 nucleotide sequence: TGTGCCAGCAGCCCCCACCCCACGGGACTGACTTTCTTGTACTTC. This gives the protein CASSPHPTGLTFLYF. The chain has TRBV7-9 and TRBJ2-7; perhaps TRBD2 as D (6 bases). Trimming cost V 5 bases and J 12 bases, with 26 bases left between them. This CDR3 is built from 15 residues. The germline CDR1 and CDR2 sequences are SEHNR and FQNEAQ (reference sequence).

The CDR3 nucleotides read TGTGCCAGTAGTATCTCGACAGGAGGGAACACTGAAGCTTTCTTT. This codes for CASSISTGGNTEAFF. The chain has TRBV19 and TRBJ1-1; D is possibly TRBD1 (6 bases). There are 15 residues in the CDR3. Germline CDR1 and CDR2: LNHDA and SQIVND (reference sequence). V lost 3 bases, J lost 1 base, and 12 bases lay in between. Combining the CDR3 with reference TRBV19 and TRBJ1-1 gives the whole variable domain DGGITQSPKYLFRKEGQNVTLSCEQNLNHDAMYWYRQDPGQGLRLIYYSQIVNDFQKGDIAEGYSVSREKKESFPLTVTSAQKNPTAFYLCASSISTGGNTEAFFGQGTRLTVV.

The V and J genes are TRBV4-1 and TRBJ2-7; TRBD2 matches at 13 bases. Germline V lookup: CDR1 MGHRA, CDR2 YSYEKL. The V and J ends lost 0 bases and 8 bases, in that order; junction bases with no gene match: 4. CDR3 length: 15 residues. CDR3 sequence reads: CASSQEGTSGNKQYF. DNA of the CDR3: TGCGCCAGCAGCCAAGAGGGGACTAGCGGGAACAAGCAGTACTTC.

This clone was seen just once. V gene TRBV27 combines with J gene TRBJ2-3; D might be TRBD1 (6 bases). This CDR3 has 16 amino acids. Looked up from germline, CDR1 is MNHEY and CDR2 is SMNVEV (reference sequence). Trimming removed 3 bases at V and 2 bases at J, with 15 bases between. In DNA, the CDR3 is TGTGCCAGCAGTTTCACCAGAAGACAGGCCACAGATACGCAGTATTTT. It yields the protein CASSFTRRQATDTQYF.

The rearrangement links TRBV6-1 to TRBJ1-1, with 9 positions matching TRBD1. The V and J ends lost 4 bases and 1 base, in that order; junction bases with no gene match: 4. Germline assignment: CDR1 MNHNS and CDR2 SASEGT. CDR3 size: 15 residues. The CDR3 sequence: CASSAQGAGNTEAFF. CDR3 DNA: TGTGCCAGCAGTGCACAGGGGGCCGGGAACACTGAAGCTTTCTTT.

For this clone: The sample contains more than one DNA sequence encoding this CDR3. The rearrangement links TRBV30 to TRBJ1-5, with TRBD1 as a possible D gene (5 bases). V lost 3 bases and J 3 bases, leaving 9 bases between the germline ends. The CDR3 consists of 13 residues. Germline loops: CDR1 GTSNPN, CDR2 SVGIG (reference sequence). The DNA for the CDR3 is TGTGCCTGGAGCGGAGGGGACAATCAGCCCCAGCATTTT. Its protein product is CAWSGGDNQPQHF. The whole variable domain, remainder taken from reference TRBV30 and TRBJ1-5, is SQTIHQWPATLVQPVGSPLSLECTVEGTSNPNLYWYRQAAGRGLQLLFYSVGIGQISSEVPQNLSASRPQDRQFILSSKKLLLSDSGFYLCAWSGGDNQPQHFGDGTRLSIL.

The CDR3 protein is CASSLEGVQGGANVLTF. The CDR3 bases are TGCGCCAGCAGCTTGGAAGGGGTCCAGGGTGGGGCCAACGTCCTGACTTTC. The chain carries TRBV5-1 and TRBJ2-6; a possible D gene is TRBD1 (5 bases). CDR1 and CDR2 (germline): SGHRS, YFSETQ. V shed 0 bases and J shed 3 bases, with 13 bases lying between them. The CDR3 totals 17 residues.

The V call is TRBV5-1, the J call TRBJ2-7; D gene unclear. The CDR3 runs 11 residues. Between the trimmed V and J ends, which lost 4 bases and 3 bases, there was a span of 5 bases. Germline V CDR1 and CDR2: SGHRS, YFSETQ. The CDR3 bases are TGCGCCAGCAGCCTAGACTACGAGCAGTACTTC. It yields the protein CASSLDYEQYF.

The chain is built from TRBV6-1 and TRBJ2-1; D may be TRBD2 (6 bases). CDR3 size: 14 residues. Trimming stripped 8 bases from V and 6 bases from J, with 17 bases between. CDR1 MNHNS and CDR2 SASEGT come from the germline V gene. The CDR3, as DNA: TGTGCCAGCCACCTATCGGGGGAATTCAATGAGCAGTTCTTC. Amino acids: CASHLSGEFNEQFF.

The V and J genes are TRBV7-9 and TRBJ2-2; D remains unclear. The CDR3 totals 15 residues. Per the germline V gene, CDR1 is SEHNR and CDR2 is FQNEAQ (reference sequence). V was shortened by 3 bases and J by 5 bases, with 13 bases between the two germline ends. The CDR3 loop is CASSFFSVRTGELFF. The CDR3 bases are TGTGCCAGCAGCTTCTTCTCGGTGAGGACCGGGGAGCTGTTTTTT.

This chain uses TRBV29-1 with TRBJ2-7, with 11 bases matching TRBD1. Germline trimming cut 0 bases from V and 6 bases from J; bases unmatched to any gene: 7. CDR3 length: 15 residues. Germline V gene lookup returns CDR1 SQVTM and CDR2 ANQGSEA. The chain's CDR3 is CSVEDPRTGGGEQYF. The CDR3 DNA sequence: TGCAGCGTTGAAGATCCAAGGACAGGGGGCGGCGAGCAGTACTTC.

Here the CDR3 DNA reads TGTGCCAGCAGTGAACTTCCCTTCACCGGGGAGCTGTTTTTT. Residues: CASSELPFTGELFF. This sequence joins TRBV6-4 and TRBJ2-2; D remains unclear. V lost 3 bases and J lost 4, with 9 bases in between. The CDR3 has 14 amino acids. CDR1 MRHNA and CDR2 SNTAGT come from the germline V gene.

The chain has TRBV27 and TRBJ1-2; tentatively, D is TRBD1 (5 bases). Per the germline V gene, CDR1 is MNHEY and CDR2 is SMNVEV (reference sequence). This CDR3 contains 13 residues. Deletions cut 5 bases from V and 2 bases from J, with 9 bases between. As DNA, the CDR3 is TGTGCCAGCAGTACCTACAGGAACTATGGCTACACCTTC. Residues: CASSTYRNYGYTF.

Regarding this clone: Within the sample, other DNA sequences also encode this same CDR3. J is TRBJ2-6 and V is TRBV7-2, with D possibly being TRBD2 (5 bases). Germline assignment: CDR1 SGHTA and CDR2 FQGNSA. The V end lost 1 base, the J end lost 0 bases, and 7 bases lay between the germline ends. The CDR3 is made up of 16 amino acids. The CDR3 here is CASSLGSGSGANVLTF. The CDR3 coding sequence is TGTGCCAGCAGCTTAGGGAGCGGCTCTGGGGCCAACGTCCTGACTTTC.

The chain links TRBV2 to TRBJ2-5; 7 bases match TRBD2. The CDR3 sequence is 15 residues long. Germline loops: CDR1 SNHLY, CDR2 FYNNEI. V shed 4 bases, J shed 2 bases, and the junction held 7 bases outside the gene matches. As DNA, the CDR3 is TGTGCCAGCAGTGGGGGGGGACTACCGCAAGAGACCCAGTACTTC. It encodes CASSGGGLPQETQYF.

V and J are TRBV7-6 and TRBJ1-5; no clear D gene. CDR1 SGHVS and CDR2 FNYEAQ come from the germline V gene. CDR3 length: 15 residues. V was shortened by 5 bases and J by 0 bases, with 11 bases between the two germline ends. CDR3 protein: CASSPQAGSNQPQHF. The DNA for the CDR3 is TGTGCCAGCAGCCCGCAGGCCGGTAGCAATCAGCCCCAGCATTTT.

The CDR3 reads CASSVGGGDSSPRSYEQYF. CDR3 sequence (DNA): TGTGCCAGCAGCGTAGGAGGAGGAGATAGTAGCCCGCGGTCCTACGAGCAGTACTTC. This chain connects TRBV9 to TRBJ2-7, with a possible D match to TRBD2 (5 bases). Per germline, CDR1 SGDLS and CDR2 YYNGEE. CDR3 length equals 19 residues. Trimming removed 0 bases from V and 1 base from J, with 23 bases in between.

The chain has TRBV21-1 and TRBJ2-4; the DNA was not used to check the table's D call, TRBD2. TRBV21-1 is a pseudogene locus. The CDR3 is 15 amino acids. Here the CDR3 DNA reads TGTGCCAGTCACGGGGGAGGAGTAGCCAAAAACATTCAGTACTTC. It specifies CASHGGGVAKNIQYF.

This clone has just a few counts. The rearrangement links TRBV6-5 to TRBJ1-1; TRBD1 aligns across 8 bases. Germline CDR1 MNHEY, CDR2 SVGAGI. The length of the CDR3 is 12 residues. V trimming: 6 bases; J trimming: 6 bases; junction bases outside the gene matches: 3. The CDR3 region has the DNA TGTGCCAGCAGGCGGACAGGGTCTGAAGCTTTCTTT. Translated: CASRRTGSEAFF.

The table lists this clone with a count of one. V gene TRBV11-3 combines with J gene TRBJ1-5; TRBD1 agrees at 7 bases. The CDR3 has 17 residues. Trimming at V came to 1 base and at J to 3 bases, leaving 9 bases not matched to a gene. From germline, CDR1 is SGHNT and CDR2 YENEEA. The CDR3 nucleotides read TGTGCCAGCAGCTTAGGGCGTAGGGGGCAGATCAATCAGCCCCAGCATTTT. Translation gives CASSLGRRGQINQPQHF.

This sequence joins TRBV7-9 and TRBJ2-1; 10 bases align to TRBD2. From germline, CDR1 is SEHNR and CDR2 FQNEAQ (reference sequence). CDR3 size: 15 residues. J lost 4 bases, V lost 5 bases, and 5 bases had no gene match. This CDR3 is CASSPGLAAYNEQFF. The DNA of the CDR3 is TGTGCCAGCAGCCCCGGACTAGCGGCATACAATGAGCAGTTCTTC.